Described below is a single T cell receptor (beta chain) sequence and its context. What it binds is unknown. This sample was taken from a study of T cells in localized non-small cell lung cancer. Overall study results and limits: Appearing in adjacent lung were a median roughly 60 of the top 100 tumor clones.

Clones were sequenced by immunoSEQ multiplex PCR, and TCRdb holds only the in-frame ones, with some missing. The table has over 45,000 clones, approximately 90% seen once. This CDR3 is 16 amino acids long. V lost 3 bases and J 0 bases, leaving 15 bases between the germline ends. Germline values: CDR1 MDHEN, CDR2 SYDVKM. The rearrangement joins TRBV28 to TRBJ2-7, with D perhaps given as TRBD1 or TRBD2 (5 bases each). The sample in question was peripheral blood, obtained before any cancer treatment. The TCR originated in a man aged 40 to 75 with stage I squamous cell lung carcinoma. The chain's CDR3 is CASSLLRGSGSYEQYF. The CDR3 DNA is TGTGCCAGCAGTTTGCTTAGGGGAAGCGGCTCCTACGAGCAGTACTTC.